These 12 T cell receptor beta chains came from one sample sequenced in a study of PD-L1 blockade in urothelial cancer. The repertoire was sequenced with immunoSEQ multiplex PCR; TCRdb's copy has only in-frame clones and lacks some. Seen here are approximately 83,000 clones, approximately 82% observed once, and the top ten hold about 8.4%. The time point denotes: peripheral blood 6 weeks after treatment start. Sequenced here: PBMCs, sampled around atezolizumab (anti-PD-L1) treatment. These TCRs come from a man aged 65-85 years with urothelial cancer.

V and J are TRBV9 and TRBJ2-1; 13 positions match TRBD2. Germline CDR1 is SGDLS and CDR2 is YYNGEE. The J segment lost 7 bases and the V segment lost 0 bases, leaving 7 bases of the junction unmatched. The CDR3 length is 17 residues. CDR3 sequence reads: CASSVERTSGSINEQFF. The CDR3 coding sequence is TGTGCCAGCAGCGTAGAGCGGACTAGCGGGAGTATAAATGAGCAGTTCTTC.

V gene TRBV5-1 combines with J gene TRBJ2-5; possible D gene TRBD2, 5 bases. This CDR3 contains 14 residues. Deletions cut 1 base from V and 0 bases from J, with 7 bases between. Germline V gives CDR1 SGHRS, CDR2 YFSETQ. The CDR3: CASSLRGYQETQYF. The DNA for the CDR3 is TGCGCCAGCAGCTTGCGAGGGTACCAAGAGACCCAGTACTTC.

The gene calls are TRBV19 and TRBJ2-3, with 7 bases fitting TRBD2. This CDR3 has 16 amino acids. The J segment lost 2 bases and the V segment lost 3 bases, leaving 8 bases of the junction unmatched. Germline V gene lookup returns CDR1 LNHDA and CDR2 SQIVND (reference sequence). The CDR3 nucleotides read TGTGCCAGTAGTATGGGGAGGGCGAGGGCCACAGATACGCAGTATTTT. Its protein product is CASSMGRARATDTQYF.

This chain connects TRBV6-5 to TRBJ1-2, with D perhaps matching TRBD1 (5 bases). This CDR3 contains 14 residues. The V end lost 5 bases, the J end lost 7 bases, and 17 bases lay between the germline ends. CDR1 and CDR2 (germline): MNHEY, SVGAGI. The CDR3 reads CASSIRGRAGGYTF. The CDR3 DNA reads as TGTGCCAGCAGTATCCGGGGGAGGGCCGGTGGCTACACCTTC.

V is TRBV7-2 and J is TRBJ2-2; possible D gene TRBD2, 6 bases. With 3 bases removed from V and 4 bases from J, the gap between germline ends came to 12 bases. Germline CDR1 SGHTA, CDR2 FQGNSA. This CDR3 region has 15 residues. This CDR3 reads CASSFEGGPTGELFF. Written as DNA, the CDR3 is TGTGCCAGCAGCTTCGAGGGAGGCCCCACCGGGGAGCTGTTTTTT.

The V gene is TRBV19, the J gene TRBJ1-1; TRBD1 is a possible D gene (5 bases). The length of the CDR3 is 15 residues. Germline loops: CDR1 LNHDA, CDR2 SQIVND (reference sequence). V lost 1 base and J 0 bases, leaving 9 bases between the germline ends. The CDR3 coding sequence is TGTGCCAGTAGTATAGGCGGCAGGGTGAACACTGAAGCTTTCTTT. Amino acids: CASSIGGRVNTEAFF.

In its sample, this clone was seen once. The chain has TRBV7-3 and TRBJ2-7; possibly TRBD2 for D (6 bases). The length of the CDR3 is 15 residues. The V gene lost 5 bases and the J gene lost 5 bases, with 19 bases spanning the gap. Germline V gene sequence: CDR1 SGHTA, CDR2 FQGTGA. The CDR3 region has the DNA TGTGCCAGCAGCCCTACCAGCGGGCCCCCCAACGAGCAGTACTTC. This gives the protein CASSPTSGPPNEQYF. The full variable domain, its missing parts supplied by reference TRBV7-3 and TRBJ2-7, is GAGVSQTPSNKVTEKGKYVELRCDPISGHTALYWYRQSLGQGPEFLIYFQGTGAADDSGLPNDRFFAVRPEGSVSTLKIQRTERGDSAVYLCASSPTSGPPNEQYFGPGTRLTVT.

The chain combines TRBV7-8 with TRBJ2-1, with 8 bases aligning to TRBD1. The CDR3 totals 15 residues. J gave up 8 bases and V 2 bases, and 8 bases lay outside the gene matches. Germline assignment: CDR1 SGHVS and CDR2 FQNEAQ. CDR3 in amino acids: CASSLTSQGAYEQFF. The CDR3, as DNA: TGTGCCAGCAGCTTAACGTCTCAGGGGGCTTATGAGCAGTTCTTC.

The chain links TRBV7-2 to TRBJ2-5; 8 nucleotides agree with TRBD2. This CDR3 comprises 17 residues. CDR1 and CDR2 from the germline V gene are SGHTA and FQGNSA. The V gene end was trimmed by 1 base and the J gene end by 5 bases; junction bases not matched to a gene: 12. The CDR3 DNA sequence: TGTGCCAGCAGCTTAGATGGACTCGGGAGGGTCGATGAGACCCAGTACTTC. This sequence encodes CASSLDGLGRVDETQYF.

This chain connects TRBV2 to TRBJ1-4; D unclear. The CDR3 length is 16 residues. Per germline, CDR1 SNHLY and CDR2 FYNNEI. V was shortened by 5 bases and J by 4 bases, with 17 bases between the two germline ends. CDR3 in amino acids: CASSPEVGRNNEKLFF. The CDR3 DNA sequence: TGTGCCAGCAGTCCCGAAGTAGGGAGGAATAATGAAAAACTGTTTTTT.

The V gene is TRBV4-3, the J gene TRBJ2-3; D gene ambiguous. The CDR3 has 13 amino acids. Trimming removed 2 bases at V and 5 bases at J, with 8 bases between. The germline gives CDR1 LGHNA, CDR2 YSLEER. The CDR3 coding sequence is TGCGCCAGCAGCCAAAATTCCAGAGATACGCAGTATTTT. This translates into CASSQNSRDTQYF.

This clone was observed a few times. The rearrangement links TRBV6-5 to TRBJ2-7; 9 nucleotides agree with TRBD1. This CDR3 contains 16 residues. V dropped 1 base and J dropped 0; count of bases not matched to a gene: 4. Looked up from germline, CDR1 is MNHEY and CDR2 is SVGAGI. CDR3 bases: TGTGCCAGCAGTTACTTGGGGGACAGGGTCTCCTACGAGCAGTACTTC. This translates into CASSYLGDRVSYEQYF.